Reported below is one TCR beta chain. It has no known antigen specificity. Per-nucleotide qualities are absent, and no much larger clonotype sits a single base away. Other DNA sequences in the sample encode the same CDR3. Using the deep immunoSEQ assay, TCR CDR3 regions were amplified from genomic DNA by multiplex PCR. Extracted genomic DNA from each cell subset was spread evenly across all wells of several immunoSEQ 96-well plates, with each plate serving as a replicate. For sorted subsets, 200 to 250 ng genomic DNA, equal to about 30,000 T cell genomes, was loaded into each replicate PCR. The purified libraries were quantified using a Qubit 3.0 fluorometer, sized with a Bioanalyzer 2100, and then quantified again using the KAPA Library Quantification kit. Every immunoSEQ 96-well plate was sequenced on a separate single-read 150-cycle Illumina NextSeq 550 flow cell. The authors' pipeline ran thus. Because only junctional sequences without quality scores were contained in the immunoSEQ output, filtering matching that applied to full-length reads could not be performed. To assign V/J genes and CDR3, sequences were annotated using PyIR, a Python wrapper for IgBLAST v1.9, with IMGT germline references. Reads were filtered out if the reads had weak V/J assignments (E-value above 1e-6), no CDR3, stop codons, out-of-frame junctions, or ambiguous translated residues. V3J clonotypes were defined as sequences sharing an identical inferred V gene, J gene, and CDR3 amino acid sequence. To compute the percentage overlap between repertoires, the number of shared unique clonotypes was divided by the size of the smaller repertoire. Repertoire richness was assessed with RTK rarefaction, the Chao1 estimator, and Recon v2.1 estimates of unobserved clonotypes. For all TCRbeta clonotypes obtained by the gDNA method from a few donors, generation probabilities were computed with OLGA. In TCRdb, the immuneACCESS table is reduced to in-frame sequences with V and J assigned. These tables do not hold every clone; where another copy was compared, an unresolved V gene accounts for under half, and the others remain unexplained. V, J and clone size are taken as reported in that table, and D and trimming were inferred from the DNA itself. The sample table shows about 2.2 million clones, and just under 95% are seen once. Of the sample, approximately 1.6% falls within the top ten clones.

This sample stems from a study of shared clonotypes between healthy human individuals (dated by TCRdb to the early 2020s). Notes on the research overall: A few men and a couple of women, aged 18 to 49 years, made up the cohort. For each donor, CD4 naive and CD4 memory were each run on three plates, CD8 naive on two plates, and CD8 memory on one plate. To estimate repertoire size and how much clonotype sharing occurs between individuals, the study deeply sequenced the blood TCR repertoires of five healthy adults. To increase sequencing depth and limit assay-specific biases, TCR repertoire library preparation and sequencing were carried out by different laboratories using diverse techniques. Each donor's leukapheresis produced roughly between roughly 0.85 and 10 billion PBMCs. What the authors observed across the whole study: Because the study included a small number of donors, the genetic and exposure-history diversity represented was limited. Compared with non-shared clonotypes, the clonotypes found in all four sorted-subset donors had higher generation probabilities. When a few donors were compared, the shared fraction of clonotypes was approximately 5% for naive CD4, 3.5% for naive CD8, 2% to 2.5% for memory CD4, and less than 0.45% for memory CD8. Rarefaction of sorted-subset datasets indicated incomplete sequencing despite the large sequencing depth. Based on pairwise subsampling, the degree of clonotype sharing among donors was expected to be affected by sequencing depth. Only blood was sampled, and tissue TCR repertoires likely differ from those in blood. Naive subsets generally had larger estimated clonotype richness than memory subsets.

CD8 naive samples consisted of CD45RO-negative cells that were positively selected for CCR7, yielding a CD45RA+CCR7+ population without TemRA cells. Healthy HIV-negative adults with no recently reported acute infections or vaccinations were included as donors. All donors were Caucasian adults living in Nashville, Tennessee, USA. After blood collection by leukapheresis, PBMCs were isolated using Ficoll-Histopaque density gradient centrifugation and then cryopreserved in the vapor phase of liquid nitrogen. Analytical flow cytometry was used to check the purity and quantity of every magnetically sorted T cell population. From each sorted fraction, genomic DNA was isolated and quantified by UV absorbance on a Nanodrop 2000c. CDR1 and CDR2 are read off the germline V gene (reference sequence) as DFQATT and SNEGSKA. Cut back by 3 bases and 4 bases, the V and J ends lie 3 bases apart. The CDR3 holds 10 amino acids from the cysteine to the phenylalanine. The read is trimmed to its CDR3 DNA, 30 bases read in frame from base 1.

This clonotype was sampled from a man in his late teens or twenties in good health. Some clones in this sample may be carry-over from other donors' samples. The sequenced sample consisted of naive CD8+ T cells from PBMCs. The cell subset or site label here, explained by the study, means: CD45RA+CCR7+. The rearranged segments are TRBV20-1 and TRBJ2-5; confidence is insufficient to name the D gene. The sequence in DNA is TGCAGTGCTAGTTCAGAGACCCAGTACTTC. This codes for CSASSETQYF.